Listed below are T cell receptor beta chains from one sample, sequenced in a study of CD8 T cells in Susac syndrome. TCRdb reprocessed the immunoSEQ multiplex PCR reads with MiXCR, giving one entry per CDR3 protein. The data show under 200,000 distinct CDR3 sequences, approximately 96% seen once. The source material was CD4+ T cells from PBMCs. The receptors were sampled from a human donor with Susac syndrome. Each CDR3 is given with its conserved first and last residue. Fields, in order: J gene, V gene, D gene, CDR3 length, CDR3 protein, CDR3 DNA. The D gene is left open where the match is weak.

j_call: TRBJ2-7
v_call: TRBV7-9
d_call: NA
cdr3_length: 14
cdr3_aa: CASRLARGSYEQYF
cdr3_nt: TGTGCCAGCAGGTTGGCCAGGGGCTCCTACGAGCAGTACTTC

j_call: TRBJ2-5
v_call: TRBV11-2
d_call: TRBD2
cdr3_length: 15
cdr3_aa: CASSITSGGRETQYF
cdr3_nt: TGTGCCAGCAGCATCACTAGCGGGGGGAGGGAGACCCAGTACTTC

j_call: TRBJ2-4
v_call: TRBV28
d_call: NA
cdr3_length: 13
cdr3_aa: CASSLYRQNIQYF
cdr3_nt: TGTGCCAGCAGTTTATACAGACAAAACATTCAGTACTTC

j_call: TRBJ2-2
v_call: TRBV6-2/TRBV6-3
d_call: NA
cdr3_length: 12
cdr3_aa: CATGIGTGELFF
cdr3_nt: TGTGCCACCGGAATAGGCACCGGGGAGCTGTTTTTT

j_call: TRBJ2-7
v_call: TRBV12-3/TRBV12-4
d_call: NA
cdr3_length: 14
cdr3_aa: CASIRQTGPYEQYF
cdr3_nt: TGTGCCAGCATTCGTCAGACAGGCCCCTACGAGCAGTACTTC

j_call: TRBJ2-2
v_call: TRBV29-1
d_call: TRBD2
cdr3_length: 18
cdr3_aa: CSVNSGLAGGPGPGELFF
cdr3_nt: TGCAGTGTGAACTCAGGGCTAGCGGGGGGGCCGGGCCCCGGGGAGCTGTTTTTT

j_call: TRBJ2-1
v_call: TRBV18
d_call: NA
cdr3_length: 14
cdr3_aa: CASSPRQGNNEQFF
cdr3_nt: TGTGCCAGCTCACCACGGCAAGGAAACAATGAGCAGTTCTTC

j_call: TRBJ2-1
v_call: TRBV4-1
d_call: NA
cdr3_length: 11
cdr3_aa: CASSEINEQFF
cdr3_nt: TGCGCCAGCAGCGAGATCAATGAGCAGTTCTTC

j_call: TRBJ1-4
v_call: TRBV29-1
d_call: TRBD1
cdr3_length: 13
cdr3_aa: CSVIRGVNEKLFF
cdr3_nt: TGCAGCGTGATCAGGGGGGTTAATGAAAAACTGTTTTTT

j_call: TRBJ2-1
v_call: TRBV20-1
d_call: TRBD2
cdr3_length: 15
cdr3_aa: CSASWRGGLYNEQFF
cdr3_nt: TGCAGTGCTAGCTGGCGGGGGGGCCTCTACAATGAGCAGTTCTTC

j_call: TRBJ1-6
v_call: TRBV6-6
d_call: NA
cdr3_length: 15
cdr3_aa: CASSYSPDRNSPLHF
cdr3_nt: TGTGCCAGCAGTTACTCTCCGGACAGAAATTCACCCCTCCACTTT

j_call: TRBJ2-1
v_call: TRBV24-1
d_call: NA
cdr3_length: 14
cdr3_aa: CATSDKDRSNEQFF
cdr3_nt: TGTGCCACCAGTGACAAAGACAGGAGCAATGAGCAGTTCTTC

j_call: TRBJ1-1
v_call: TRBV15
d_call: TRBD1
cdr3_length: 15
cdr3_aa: CATSSTQGGNTEAFF
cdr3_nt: TGTGCCACCAGCAGCACACAGGGGGGGAACACTGAAGCTTTCTTT

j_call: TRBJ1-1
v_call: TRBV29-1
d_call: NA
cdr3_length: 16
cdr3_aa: CSVVPQGVLMNTEAFF
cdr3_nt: TGCAGCGTTGTGCCCCAGGGAGTCTTAATGAACACTGAAGCTTTCTTT

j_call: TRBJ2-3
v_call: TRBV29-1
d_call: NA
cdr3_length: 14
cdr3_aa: CSVEMAASTDTQYF
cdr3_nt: TGCAGCGTTGAAATGGCAGCTAGCACAGATACGCAGTATTTT

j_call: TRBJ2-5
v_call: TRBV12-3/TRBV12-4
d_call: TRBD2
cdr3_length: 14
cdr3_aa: CASVDLAAEETQYF
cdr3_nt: TGTGCCAGCGTCGATCTAGCGGCAGAAGAGACCCAGTACTTC

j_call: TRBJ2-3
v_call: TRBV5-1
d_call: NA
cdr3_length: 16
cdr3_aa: CASSLEDSPTTDTQYF
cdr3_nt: TGCGCCAGCAGCTTGGAGGACAGCCCAACGACAGATACGCAGTATTTT

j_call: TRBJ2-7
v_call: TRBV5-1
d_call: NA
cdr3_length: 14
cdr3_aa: CASSLVGGGSEQYF
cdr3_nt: TGCGCCAGCAGCTTGGTTGGTGGAGGGTCCGAGCAGTACTTC

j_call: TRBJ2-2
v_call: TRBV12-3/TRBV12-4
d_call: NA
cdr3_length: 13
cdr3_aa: CASSSRQAGELFF
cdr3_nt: TGTGCCAGCAGTAGTCGACAAGCCGGGGAGCTGTTTTTT

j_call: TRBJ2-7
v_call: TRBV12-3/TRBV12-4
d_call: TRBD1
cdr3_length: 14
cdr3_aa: CASTSGTGYYEQYF
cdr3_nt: TGTGCCAGCACCTCCGGGACAGGGTACTACGAGCAGTACTTC

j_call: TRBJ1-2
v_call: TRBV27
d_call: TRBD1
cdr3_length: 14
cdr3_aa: CASSLSGTVSGYTF
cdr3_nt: TGTGCCAGCAGTTTATCTGGGACAGTCTCCGGCTACACCTTC

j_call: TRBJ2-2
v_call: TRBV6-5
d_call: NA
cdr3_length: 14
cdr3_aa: CASLSDTRPGELFF
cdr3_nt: TGTGCCAGCCTGTCGGACACCCGGCCCGGGGAGCTGTTTTTT

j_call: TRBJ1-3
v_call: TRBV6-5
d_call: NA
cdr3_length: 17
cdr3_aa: CASSLISGGFSGNTIYF
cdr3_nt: TGTGCCAGCAGTTTAATTAGCGGGGGTTTCTCTGGAAACACCATATATTTT

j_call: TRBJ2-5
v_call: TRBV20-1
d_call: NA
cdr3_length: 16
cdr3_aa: CSASLPRGRAQETQYF
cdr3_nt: TGCAGTGCTAGTCTCCCACGGGGTCGGGCCCAAGAGACCCAGTACTTC

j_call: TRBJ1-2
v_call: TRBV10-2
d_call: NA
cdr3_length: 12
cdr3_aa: CASSIGGYGYTF
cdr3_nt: TGCGCCAGCAGTATAGGGGGCTATGGCTACACCTTC

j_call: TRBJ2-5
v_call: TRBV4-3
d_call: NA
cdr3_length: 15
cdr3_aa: CASSQGGIVTETQYF
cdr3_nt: TGCGCCAGCAGCCAAGGGGGAATAGTAACTGAGACCCAGTACTTC

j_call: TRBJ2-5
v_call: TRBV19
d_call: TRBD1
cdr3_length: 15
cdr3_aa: CASSMGTVTQETQYF
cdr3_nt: TGTGCCAGTAGTATGGGGACAGTGACCCAAGAGACCCAGTACTTC

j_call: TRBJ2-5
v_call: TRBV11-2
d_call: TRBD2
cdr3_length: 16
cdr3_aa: CASSHPTSGQQETQYF
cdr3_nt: TGTGCCAGCAGCCACCCCACTAGCGGCCAACAAGAGACCCAGTACTTC

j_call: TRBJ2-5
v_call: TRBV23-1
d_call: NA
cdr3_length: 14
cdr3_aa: CASILPGRPETQYF
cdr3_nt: TGCGCCAGCATCCTCCCGGGGCGCCCAGAGACCCAGTACTTC

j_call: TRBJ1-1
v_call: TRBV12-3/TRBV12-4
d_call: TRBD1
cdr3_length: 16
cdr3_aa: CASSLGTGRYNTEAFF
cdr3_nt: TGTGCCAGCAGTTTGGGGACAGGGAGATACAACACTGAAGCTTTCTTT

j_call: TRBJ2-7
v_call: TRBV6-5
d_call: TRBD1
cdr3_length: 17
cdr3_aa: CASSWSRGRSLSYEQYF
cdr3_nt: TGTGCCAGCAGTTGGTCGAGGGGGCGAAGTCTCTCCTACGAGCAGTACTTC

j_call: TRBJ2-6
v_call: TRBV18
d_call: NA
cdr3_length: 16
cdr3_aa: CASSLAGMSGANVLTF
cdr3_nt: TGTGCCAGCTCACTGGCAGGGATGTCAGGGGCCAACGTCCTGACTTTC

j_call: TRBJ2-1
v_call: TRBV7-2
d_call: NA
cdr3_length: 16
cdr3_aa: CASSSRLGYAHNEQFF
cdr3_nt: TGTGCCAGCAGCTCCCGCCTAGGGTACGCCCACAATGAGCAGTTCTTC

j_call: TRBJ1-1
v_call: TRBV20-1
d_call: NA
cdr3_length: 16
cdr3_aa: CSARGGGRGVVTEAFF
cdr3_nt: TGCAGTGCTAGAGGCGGGGGGAGGGGTGTGGTTACTGAAGCTTTCTTT

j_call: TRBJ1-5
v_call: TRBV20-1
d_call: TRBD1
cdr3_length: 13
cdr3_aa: CSVTGDWAQPQHF
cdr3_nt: TGCAGTGTTACAGGGGATTGGGCTCAGCCCCAGCATTTT

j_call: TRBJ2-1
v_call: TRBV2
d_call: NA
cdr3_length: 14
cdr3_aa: CASSGTTPDNEQFF
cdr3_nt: TGTGCCAGCAGTGGGACTACCCCAGACAATGAGCAGTTCTTC

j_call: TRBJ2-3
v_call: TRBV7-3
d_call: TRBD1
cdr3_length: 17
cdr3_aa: CASSTSRDRWNTNTQYF
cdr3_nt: TGTGCCAGCAGCACTTCCCGGGACAGATGGAACACAAATACGCAGTATTTT